This is a list of T cell receptor beta chains from one sample in a study of T cell repertoires in cytomegalovirus infection. From the reads, TCRdb called clonotypes with MiXCR, one entry per CDR3 protein. Of 300,000 to 400,000 distinct CDR3 sequences listed, just under 25% are singletons. Their antigens are not known. Sequencing used cultured PBMCs, obtained from culture after CMV antigen stimulation. The receptors shown here come from a human donor in good health (CMV status not recorded). Some clones in this sample may be carry-over from other donors' samples. CDR3s include the opening cysteine and the closing phenylalanine or tryptophan. The D gene is left open where the match is weak. Rows give clone size only sometimes, using once, few, many, or a class for an expanded clone.

>-|many|TRBV7-2|TRBJ1-1
TGTGCCAGCAGCTTGGTCAGGCTCACTGAAGCTTTCTTT
CASSLVRLTEAFF
>TRBD1|-|TRBV7-9|TRBJ1-6
TGTGCCAGCAGCGTTGGACAGGGAGGGTATTCACCCCTCCACTTT
CASSVGQGGYSPLHF
>TRBD1|few|TRBV4-1|TRBJ2-7
TGCGCCAGCAGCCATATCGCAGGGGGCTACGAGCAGTACTTC
CASSHIAGGYEQYF
>-|many|TRBV25-1|TRBJ1-1
TGTGCCAGCAAATCTGACAGGACTAACACTGAAGCTTTCTTT
CASKSDRTNTEAFF
>-|many|TRBV6-5|TRBJ1-6
TGTGCCAGCAGTTATGACAGACCGAGCTCCTATAATTCACCCCTCCACTTT
CASSYDRPSSYNSPLHF
>-|many|TRBV7-2|TRBJ1-2
TGTGCCAGCAGCTCTGGACTGACTAACTATGGCTACACCTTC
CASSSGLTNYGYTF
>TRBD2|many|TRBV4-1|TRBJ2-2
TGTGCCAGCAGCCCGGGGGGCACCGGGGAGCTGTTTTTT
CASSPGGTGELFF
>TRBD2|many|TRBV7-2|TRBJ2-7
TGTGCCAGCAGCTTGTCCCTAGCGGGCTCCTACGAGCAGTACTTC
CASSLSLAGSYEQYF
>TRBD2|few|TRBV7-6|TRBJ2-1
TGTGCCAGCAGCTTAAGCCTGACTAGCGGGAGCTCCTACAATGAGCAGTTCTTC
CASSLSLTSGSSYNEQFF
>-|-|TRBV12-3/TRBV12-4|TRBJ1-1
TGTGCCAGCAGTCCTGGACGGAGGAACACTGAAGCTTTCTTT
CASSPGRRNTEAFF
>TRBD2|-|TRBV2|TRBJ2-3
TGTGCCAGCAAATCGGGCGGGAGGAAGGTAGATACGCAGTATTTT
CASKSGGRKVDTQYF
>TRBD2|many|TRBV12-3/TRBV12-4|TRBJ2-5
TGTGCCAGCAGTTTGAGAGCGGGAGGGCCTCGGGAGACCCAGTACTTC
CASSLRAGGPRETQYF
>TRBD1|-|TRBV29-1|TRBJ2-1
TGCAGCGGTGTAGGGACCGGGACAGGATACAATGAGCAGTTCTTC
CSGVGTGTGYNEQFF
>-|many|TRBV7-3|TRBJ2-1
TGTGCCAGCGCCCCAGGGCCGGGAGCCTACAATGAGCAGTTCTTC
CASAPGPGAYNEQFF
>TRBD2|-|TRBV14|TRBJ2-1
TGTGCCAGCAGCCAAGTAGCGGGAGCCTACAATGAGCAGTTCTTC
CASSQVAGAYNEQFF
>-|many|TRBV7-9|TRBJ1-2
TGTGCCAGCAGTCATATCTGGGAGAACTATGGCTACACCTTC
CASSHIWENYGYTF
>TRBD2|-|TRBV4-3|TRBJ2-1
TGCGCCAGCAGCCAGAGATACCTAGCGGAATCGAGCTCCTACAATGAGCAGTTCTTC
CASSQRYLAESSSYNEQFF
>TRBD2|many|TRBV7-2|TRBJ2-3
TGTGCCAGCAGCTTTGCGGGACTAGCGGGAGTACCTGGGACAGATACGCAGTATTTT
CASSFAGLAGVPGTDTQYF
>-|-|TRBV28|TRBJ2-7
TGTGCCAGCTTAGGGAAGGGTTCCTACGAGCAGTACTTC
CASLGKGSYEQYF
>TRBD2|many|TRBV7-8|TRBJ2-1
TGTGCCAGCAGCTTAGTAGCTAGCGGGAGAGTTGGGGGCAATGAGCAGTTCTTC
CASSLVASGRVGGNEQFF
>TRBD1|many|TRBV12-3/TRBV12-4|TRBJ1-5
TGTGCCAGCAGTTGGGGACAGGGAGGCAATCAGCCCCAGCATTTT
CASSWGQGGNQPQHF
>TRBD2|few|TRBV7-2|TRBJ2-7
TGTGCCAGCAGCTTAATGAGCGGGAACGCTTTCGAGCAGTACTTC
CASSLMSGNAFEQYF
>-|many|TRBV6-2/TRBV6-3|TRBJ2-2
TGTGCCAGCAGGAGACTAGACACCGGGGAGCTGTTTTTT
CASRRLDTGELFF
>TRBD2|-|TRBV4-2|TRBJ2-7
TGTGCCAGCAGCCAAGACTGGCGGGAGACCGACGAGCAGTACTTC
CASSQDWRETDEQYF
>-|few|TRBV20-1|TRBJ2-4
TGCAGTGCTAGAGTTGGTTGGGGACTAGCCAAAAACATTCAGTACTTC
CSARVGWGLAKNIQYF
>TRBD1|few|TRBV27|TRBJ1-1
TGTGCCAGCAGCTTTTTCCCAGGGGGAAGGACTGAAGCTTTCTTT
CASSFFPGGRTEAFF
>-|few|TRBV12-3/TRBV12-4|TRBJ1-5
TGTGCCAGCAGCACCGACTCGGGAACGCGGGGTCAGCCCCAGCATTTT
CASSTDSGTRGQPQHF
>-|-|TRBV7-9|TRBJ1-1
TGTGCCAGCAGCTCCATGGGCGGGGCAGGGACGGCTGAAGCTTTCTTT
CASSSMGGAGTAEAFF
>-|-|TRBV12-3/TRBV12-4|TRBJ1-6
TGTGCCAGCAGGTTCGGGCCCGAGGGTTCACCCCTCCACTTT
CASRFGPEGSPLHF
>TRBD2|-|TRBV20-1|TRBJ2-5
TGCAGTGCCGGACTAGCGGGAGGGGGGGAGACCCAGTACTTC
CSAGLAGGGETQYF
>-|-|TRBV3-1|TRBJ2-2
TGTGCCAGCAGCCCAAGGAGCACCGGGGAGCTGTTTTTT
CASSPRSTGELFF
>-|few|TRBV28|TRBJ2-5
TGTGCCAGCAGTTCCGCAGCCGCACAAGAGACCCAGTACTTC
CASSSAAAQETQYF
>-|once|TRBV20-1|TRBJ2-1
TGCAGTGCTAGTGGGGGGAGTTTAGGATACAATGAGCAGTTCTTC
CSASGGSLGYNEQFF
>-|few|TRBV25-1|TRBJ2-1
TGTGCCAGCAGAGGGGGGATCAATTACAATGAGCAGTTCTTC
CASRGGINYNEQFF
>-|-|TRBV29-1|TRBJ2-1
TGCAGCGTTGAAGATCCCTCTGGGCGCCTTACGCCCCGGAATGAGCAGTTCTTC
CSVEDPSGRLTPRNEQFF
>TRBD1|many|TRBV7-8|TRBJ1-6
TGTGCCAGCAGCCCGGGACAGGTTAATTCACCCCTCCACTTT
CASSPGQVNSPLHF
>-|few|TRBV5-1|TRBJ2-2
TGCGCCAGCAGAAACTCAGGCGGGGAGCTGTTTTTT
CASRNSGGELFF
>-|many|TRBV7-2|TRBJ1-3
TGTGCCAGCAGCTTTGGGCAGTCGTCTGGAAACACCATATATTTT
CASSFGQSSGNTIYF
>TRBD1|-|TRBV7-9|TRBJ2-7
TGTGCCAGCAGCGGTCCGGGACAGGGCTACGAGCAGTACTTC
CASSGPGQGYEQYF
>TRBD2|-|TRBV28|TRBJ2-3
TGTGCCAGCAGACATAGGGGACTAACCACCGATACGCAGTATTTT
CASRHRGLTTDTQYF
>-|-|TRBV7-6|TRBJ2-7
TGTGCCAGCAGCCCACGGGGGGCTAAGTACGAGCAGTACTTC
CASSPRGAKYEQYF
>TRBD2|few|TRBV12-5|TRBJ2-7
TGTGCTAGTGGTCCCGTGACTAGCGGGAGGGCCATCTGCGAGCAGTACTTC
CASGPVTSGRAICEQYF
>TRBD2|few|TRBV6-6|TRBJ2-1
TGTGCCAGCCGGGGGGTTAGCGCATCCTACAATGAGCAGTTCTTC
CASRGVSASYNEQFF
>-|few|TRBV6-2/TRBV6-3|TRBJ2-7
TGTGCCAGCAGTTACGCCCATCAGCGGTACTTC
CASSYAHQRYF
>TRBD2|many|TRBV7-8|TRBJ2-3
TGTGCCAGCAGCTCTAAAGCGGGAGTAGTTCCAGATACGCAGTATTTT
CASSSKAGVVPDTQYF
>TRBD2|few|TRBV12-3/TRBV12-4|TRBJ2-1
TGTGCCAGCAGTCATACGGGGAGGGCTACTACCAGCTCCTACAATGAGCAGTTCTTC
CASSHTGRATTSSYNEQFF
>TRBD2|-|TRBV20-1|TRBJ2-2
TGCAGTGCGATGAAAGGGACTAGCTCTAACACCGGGGAGCTGTTTTTT
CSAMKGTSSNTGELFF